In this sample, the clone carrying this T cell receptor (beta chain) turned up a few times. Its target is not known. The sample belongs to a study of CD8 T cells in ankylosing spondylitis. Study-level results: Typical of ankylosing spondylitis blood, it appeared, was a TCR beta motif of roughly eight highly homologous variants.

Quantitative 5'-RACE with molecular barcodes generated TCR beta libraries. TCRdb reprocessed the 5' RACE reads with MiXCR, giving one entry per CDR3 protein. This sample has about 330,000 distinct CDR3 sequences; 6.5% to 10% occur once, and the top ten carry 14% to 15%. This clonotype was obtained from a male donor with ankylosing spondylitis. The sequencing sample was made of blood, either unsorted or a sorted T cell fraction (not recorded which).

CDR3 sequence reads: CASSQSVGLQFF. The CDR3 coding sequence is TGTGCCAGCAGCCAATCGGTAGGGTTGCAGTTCTTC. The genes are TRBV9 and TRBJ2-1; unclear D gene. V lost 4 bases, J lost 12 bases, and 14 bases lay in between. CDR1 is SGDLS and CDR2 is YYNGEE in the germline V gene. CDR3 length: 12 amino acids.